This is a list of T cell receptor beta chains from one sample in a study of PD-1 blockade in classical Hodgkin lymphoma. Clones were sequenced by immunoSEQ multiplex PCR, and TCRdb holds only the in-frame ones, with some missing. The sample carries about 26,000 clones, roughly two thirds recorded once. Material: peripheral blood mononuclear cells (PBMCs), obtained before the second cycle of nivolumab. The receptors originated from a human donor with classical Hodgkin lymphoma. CDR3s include the opening cysteine and the closing phenylalanine or tryptophan. The order of the fields is clone size, V gene, D gene, CDR3 length, J gene, CDR3 DNA, CDR3 protein. A D gene is named only where the DNA matches it firmly. Clone size is not always given. Where it is, it says once, few, many or a class for expanded clones.

clone_size: few; v_call: TRBV5-1; d_call: NA; cdr3_length: 12; j_call: TRBJ2-7; cdr3_nt: TGCGCCAGCAGCTTTGGGGACAACGAGCAGTACTTC; cdr3_aa: CASSFGDNEQYF
clone_size: once; v_call: TRBV9; d_call: NA; cdr3_length: 14; j_call: TRBJ2-1; cdr3_nt: TGTGCCAGCAGCCAGGGGAGCGCCTACAATGAGCAGTTCTTC; cdr3_aa: CASSQGSAYNEQFF
clone_size: NA; v_call: TRBV4-3; d_call: NA; cdr3_length: 15; j_call: TRBJ2-2; cdr3_nt: TGCGCCAGCAGCCAATCCGGGACCCCCTTGGGGGAGCTGTTTTTT; cdr3_aa: CASSQSGTPLGELFF
clone_size: NA; v_call: TRBV6-1; d_call: NA; cdr3_length: 15; j_call: TRBJ2-7; cdr3_nt: TGTGCCATCTTAAAGGTGGAGGGGACCAAATACGAGCAGTACTTC; cdr3_aa: CAILKVEGTKYEQYF
clone_size: few; v_call: TRBV5-8; d_call: TRBD1; cdr3_length: 15; j_call: TRBJ2-5; cdr3_nt: TGTGCCAGCAGCATAGGACAGGGTGAGGGCGAGACCCAGTACTTC; cdr3_aa: CASSIGQGEGETQYF
clone_size: NA; v_call: TRBV19; d_call: TRBD1; cdr3_length: 14; j_call: TRBJ1-2; cdr3_nt: TGTGCCAGTAGTATAGTGTCAGGGGGCCGTGGCTACACCTTC; cdr3_aa: CASSIVSGGRGYTF
clone_size: once; v_call: TRBV30; d_call: TRBD1; cdr3_length: 17; j_call: TRBJ1-2; cdr3_nt: TGTGCCTGGAGTACGACCCTTAGGACAGGGCGAGACTATGGCTACACCTTC; cdr3_aa: CAWSTTLRTGRDYGYTF
clone_size: few; v_call: TRBV28; d_call: NA; cdr3_length: 15; j_call: TRBJ2-6; cdr3_nt: TGTGCCAGCAGTTCCCAACAGGCTGGGGCCAACGTCCTGACTTTC; cdr3_aa: CASSSQQAGANVLTF
clone_size: few; v_call: TRBV5-8; d_call: NA; cdr3_length: 14; j_call: TRBJ2-3; cdr3_nt: TGTGCCAGCAGCTTTGGGGATCCGATAAATACGCAGTATTTT; cdr3_aa: CASSFGDPINTQYF
clone_size: few; v_call: TRBV5-1; d_call: NA; cdr3_length: 14; j_call: TRBJ2-2; cdr3_nt: TGCGCCAGCAGCCCGGCCGGACGCACCGGGGAGCTGTTTTTT; cdr3_aa: CASSPAGRTGELFF
clone_size: NA; v_call: TRBV28; d_call: NA; cdr3_length: 14; j_call: TRBJ1-1; cdr3_nt: TGTGCCAGCAGCCTCGAGGGGTCGTACACTGAAGCTTTCTTT; cdr3_aa: CASSLEGSYTEAFF
clone_size: NA; v_call: TRBV28; d_call: NA; cdr3_length: 15; j_call: TRBJ2-7; cdr3_nt: TGTGCCAGCAGTTCGGACGGGCCAAGCTCCTACGAGCAGTACTTC; cdr3_aa: CASSSDGPSSYEQYF
clone_size: NA; v_call: TRBV6-5; d_call: NA; cdr3_length: 16; j_call: TRBJ1-2; cdr3_nt: TGTGCCAGCAGTTACCCCCTGGACGGAGGAAACTATGGCTACACCTTC; cdr3_aa: CASSYPLDGGNYGYTF
clone_size: NA; v_call: TRBV7-9; d_call: TRBD1; cdr3_length: 15; j_call: TRBJ1-5; cdr3_nt: TGTGCCAGCAGCGTCGACGGGACAGTTAATCAGCCCCAGCATTTT; cdr3_aa: CASSVDGTVNQPQHF
clone_size: few; v_call: TRBV6-5; d_call: TRBD2; cdr3_length: 14; j_call: TRBJ2-3; cdr3_nt: TGTGCCAGCAGTCAAGCGGGGGGTCGGGGCACGCAGTATTTT; cdr3_aa: CASSQAGGRGTQYF
clone_size: few; v_call: TRBV5-6; d_call: TRBD2; cdr3_length: 14; j_call: TRBJ2-7; cdr3_nt: TGTGCCAGCAGCTTGGACCGCGGGGGCTACGAGCAGTACTTC; cdr3_aa: CASSLDRGGYEQYF
clone_size: NA; v_call: TRBV19; d_call: TRBD1; cdr3_length: 14; j_call: TRBJ2-7; cdr3_nt: TGTGCCAGTAGTATCCGGGACAGACCCTACGAGCAGTACTTC; cdr3_aa: CASSIRDRPYEQYF
clone_size: once; v_call: TRBV30; d_call: TRBD1; cdr3_length: 13; j_call: TRBJ1-2; cdr3_nt: TGTGCCTGGAGGCCGGGACAGAGGGATGGCTACACCTTC; cdr3_aa: CAWRPGQRDGYTF
clone_size: NA; v_call: TRBV28; d_call: NA; cdr3_length: 15; j_call: TRBJ1-1; cdr3_nt: TGTGCCAGCAGTTTCCCTCGGGGTGTGAACACTGAAGCTTTCTTT; cdr3_aa: CASSFPRGVNTEAFF
clone_size: many; v_call: TRBV18; d_call: TRBD1; cdr3_length: 14; j_call: TRBJ1-2; cdr3_nt: TGTGCCAGCTCACCCTGGGACAGGGGCTATGGCTACACCTTC; cdr3_aa: CASSPWDRGYGYTF
clone_size: NA; v_call: TRBV7-2; d_call: TRBD1; cdr3_length: 14; j_call: TRBJ1-1; cdr3_nt: TGTGCCAGCAGTGACAGGGTCGGCAGTACTGAAGCTTTCTTT; cdr3_aa: CASSDRVGSTEAFF
clone_size: NA; v_call: TRBV5-1; d_call: NA; cdr3_length: 13; j_call: TRBJ2-2; cdr3_nt: TGCGCCAGCAGCTTGGACGACACCGGGGAGCTGTTTTTT; cdr3_aa: CASSLDDTGELFF
clone_size: NA; v_call: TRBV6-1; d_call: NA; cdr3_length: 14; j_call: TRBJ1-6; cdr3_nt: TGTGCCAGCAGAAGGGGTGCCTATAATTCACCCCTCCACTTT; cdr3_aa: CASRRGAYNSPLHF
clone_size: once; v_call: TRBV10-1; d_call: NA; cdr3_length: 14; j_call: TRBJ2-3; cdr3_nt: TGCGCCAGCAGGAGAATCAAAACCCCAGATACGCAGTATTTT; cdr3_aa: CASRRIKTPDTQYF
clone_size: NA; v_call: TRBV9; d_call: TRBD1; cdr3_length: 15; j_call: TRBJ2-3; cdr3_nt: TGTGCCAGCAGCTCAGGGGGCTGGGCCACAGATACGCAGTATTTT; cdr3_aa: CASSSGGWATDTQYF
clone_size: NA; v_call: TRBV7-2; d_call: NA; cdr3_length: 12; j_call: TRBJ2-6; cdr3_nt: TGTGCCAGCAGCCCCCCAGCCAACGTCCTGACTTTC; cdr3_aa: CASSPPANVLTF
clone_size: NA; v_call: TRBV19; d_call: NA; cdr3_length: 16; j_call: TRBJ2-3; cdr3_nt: TGTGCCAGTAGTGAAGTGGGCCAGGGGATCACAGATACGCAGTATTTT; cdr3_aa: CASSEVGQGITDTQYF
clone_size: NA; v_call: TRBV7-9; d_call: NA; cdr3_length: 12; j_call: TRBJ1-5; cdr3_nt: TGTGCCAGCAGCTTCTCAGGCATCCCCCAGCATTTT; cdr3_aa: CASSFSGIPQHF
clone_size: few; v_call: TRBV11-3; d_call: TRBD1; cdr3_length: 16; j_call: TRBJ2-1; cdr3_nt: TGTGCCAGCAGCTTAGGGGGACAGGGAAGATACAATGAGCAGTTCTTC; cdr3_aa: CASSLGGQGRYNEQFF
clone_size: NA; v_call: TRBV6-5; d_call: TRBD1; cdr3_length: 14; j_call: TRBJ1-2; cdr3_nt: TGTGCCAGGGACGGGACAGGGCTGATTTATGGCTACACCTTC; cdr3_aa: CARDGTGLIYGYTF
clone_size: NA; v_call: TRBV7-2; d_call: NA; cdr3_length: 15; j_call: TRBJ2-7; cdr3_nt: TGTGCCAGCAGCTTACGGGGGCAGGGCTTAAACGAGCAGTACTTC; cdr3_aa: CASSLRGQGLNEQYF
clone_size: NA; v_call: TRBV6-4; d_call: NA; cdr3_length: 14; j_call: TRBJ2-6; cdr3_nt: TGTGCCAGCAGTGACGGCTCTGGGGCCAACGTCCTGACTTTC; cdr3_aa: CASSDGSGANVLTF
clone_size: NA; v_call: TRBV10-1; d_call: NA; cdr3_length: 12; j_call: TRBJ2-5; cdr3_nt: TGCGCCAGCAGTGGTGAACAAGAGACCCAGTACTTC; cdr3_aa: CASSGEQETQYF
clone_size: once; v_call: TRBV19; d_call: NA; cdr3_length: 14; j_call: TRBJ1-5; cdr3_nt: TGTGCCAGTAGTATAGAGGGGAGGGATCAGCCCCAGCATTTT; cdr3_aa: CASSIEGRDQPQHF
clone_size: once; v_call: TRBV2; d_call: NA; cdr3_length: 15; j_call: TRBJ2-1; cdr3_nt: TGTGCCAGCAATGGGGCCGGTAGGTCCTACAATGAGCAGTTCTTC; cdr3_aa: CASNGAGRSYNEQFF
clone_size: NA; v_call: TRBV6-4; d_call: TRBD1; cdr3_length: 15; j_call: TRBJ1-5; cdr3_nt: TGTGCCAGCAGCCTTACAGGGGGTGGCAATCAGCCCCAGCATTTT; cdr3_aa: CASSLTGGGNQPQHF
clone_size: NA; v_call: TRBV27; d_call: NA; cdr3_length: 13; j_call: TRBJ1-5; cdr3_nt: TGTGCCAGCAGCTATACTGGCCGCGCTCCCCAGCATTTT; cdr3_aa: CASSYTGRAPQHF
clone_size: once; v_call: TRBV4-3; d_call: TRBD1; cdr3_length: 14; j_call: TRBJ1-6; cdr3_nt: TGCGCCAGCAGCTACAGACAGGGAAATTCACCCCTCCACTTT; cdr3_aa: CASSYRQGNSPLHF
clone_size: once; v_call: TRBV28; d_call: NA; cdr3_length: 14; j_call: TRBJ1-2; cdr3_nt: TGTGCCAGCAGTTCTGGACGTCCTAACTATGGCTACACCTTC; cdr3_aa: CASSSGRPNYGYTF
clone_size: once; v_call: TRBV28; d_call: TRBD1; cdr3_length: 14; j_call: TRBJ2-7; cdr3_nt: TGTGCCAGCAGTTGGACAGGGATTAGGAACGAGCAGTACTTC; cdr3_aa: CASSWTGIRNEQYF
clone_size: NA; v_call: TRBV7-2; d_call: NA; cdr3_length: 16; j_call: TRBJ2-1; cdr3_nt: TGTGCCAGCAGCTTAAGGATAACCAACTCCTACAATGAGCAGTTCTTC; cdr3_aa: CASSLRITNSYNEQFF
clone_size: many; v_call: TRBV28; d_call: NA; cdr3_length: 16; j_call: TRBJ2-3; cdr3_nt: TGTGCCAGCATGAGTGGGGGCCCCTCTTTGACAGATACGCAGTATTTT; cdr3_aa: CASMSGGPSLTDTQYF
clone_size: NA; v_call: TRBV10-2; d_call: NA; cdr3_length: 14; j_call: TRBJ1-1; cdr3_nt: TGCGCCAGCAGTGTTTTACGGGAGAACACTGAAGCTTTCTTT; cdr3_aa: CASSVLRENTEAFF
clone_size: medium-sized; v_call: TRBV5-5; d_call: NA; cdr3_length: 15; j_call: TRBJ2-7; cdr3_nt: TGTGCCAGCAGCTTTTTCGATTATAAATCCTACGAGCAGTACTTC; cdr3_aa: CASSFFDYKSYEQYF